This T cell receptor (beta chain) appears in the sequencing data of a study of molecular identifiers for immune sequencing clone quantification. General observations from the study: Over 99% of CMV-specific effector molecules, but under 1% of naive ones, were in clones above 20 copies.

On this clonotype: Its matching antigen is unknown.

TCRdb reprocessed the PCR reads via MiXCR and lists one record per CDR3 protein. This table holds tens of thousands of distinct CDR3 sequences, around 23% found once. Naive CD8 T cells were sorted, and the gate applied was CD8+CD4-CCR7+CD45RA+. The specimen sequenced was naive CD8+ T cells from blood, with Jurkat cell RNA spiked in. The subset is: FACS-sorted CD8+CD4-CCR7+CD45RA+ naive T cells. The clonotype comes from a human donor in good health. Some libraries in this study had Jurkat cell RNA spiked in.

The CDR3 is CASSLGAYTNTEAFF. The CDR3 nucleotides read TGTGCCAGCAGCTTAGGCGCGTACACCAACACTGAAGCTTTCTTT. V gene TRBV11-2 combines with J gene TRBJ1-1; D call uncertain. Germline V gene sequence: CDR1 SGHAT, CDR2 FQNNGV. CDR3 length: 15 amino acids. V dropped 1 base and J dropped 2 bases, with 11 bases sitting between them.